These T cell receptor beta chains were read from a single sample in a study of cytomegalovirus exposure and HLA in healthy donors. Assay used: immunoSEQ multiplex PCR; TCRdb lists only in-frame clones, some missing. There are approximately 210,000 clones in the sample; roughly 88% occur only once, and more than 1.4% lies in the top ten. Input material: PBMCs. The receptors shown here come from a woman younger than 35 in good health and CMV-seronegative. Both conserved end residues are part of each CDR3. D genes are given only for firm matches. Clone size is shown for a subset of rows, as once, few, many or a class of expanded clone.

j_call clone_size d_call v_call cdr3_aa cdr3_nt
TRBJ2-1 . TRBD1 TRBV27 CASSGDPTGPKGNISDNEQFF TGTGCCAGCAGTGGGGATCCGACAGGGCCCAAAGGTAATATTTCGGACAATGAGCAGTTCTTC
TRBJ2-7 . TRBD1 TRBV7-9 CASSTISGQRYEQYF TGTGCCAGCAGCACCATTTCGGGACAGCGCTACGAGCAGTACTTC
TRBJ2-1 . . TRBV7-5 CVRSLSSWGPNYNEQFF TGTGTCAGAAGCTTATCGTCCTGGGGGCCCAACTACAATGAGCAGTTCTTC
TRBJ2-1 . TRBD1 TRBV2 CASSYPGTDNEQFF TGTGCCAGCAGTTACCCCGGGACAGACAATGAGCAGTTCTTC
TRBJ1-1 once TRBD1 TRBV5-6 CASSYRQGLNTEAFF TGTGCCAGCAGCTACCGACAGGGTCTGAACACTGAAGCTTTCTTT
TRBJ2-1 . TRBD1 TRBV5-1 CASSLEGANNEQFF TGCGCCAGCAGCTTGGAGGGGGCCAACAATGAGCAGTTCTTC
TRBJ2-1 . . TRBV4-1 CASSQGSGGMNEQFF TGCGCCAGCAGCCAAGGCTCCGGGGGTATGAATGAGCAGTTCTTC
TRBJ2-7 . TRBD1 TRBV6-5 CASSPGGQGRYEQYF TGTGCCAGCAGTCCAGGGGGACAGGGGCGCTACGAGCAGTACTTC
TRBJ1-5 . . TRBV6-5 CASRVEINQPQHF TGTGCCAGCAGGGTGGAGATCAATCAGCCCCAGCATTTT
TRBJ2-5 . TRBD2 TRBV9 CASSEGTSGKETQYF TGTGCCAGCAGCGAAGGGACTAGCGGAAAAGAGACCCAGTACTTC
TRBJ1-1 . . TRBV6-5 CASRRGNTEAFF TGTGCCAGCCGACGGGGGAACACTGAAGCTTTCTTT
TRBJ2-1 . TRBD2 TRBV9 CASSVDPTSGVRSYNEQFF TGTGCCAGCAGCGTAGATCCGACTAGCGGGGTCCGATCTTACAATGAGCAGTTCTTC
TRBJ2-1 . . TRBV30 CAWSPRLDNEQFF TGTGCCTGGAGTCCTCGGCTAGACAATGAGCAGTTCTTC
TRBJ2-5 . TRBD2 TRBV5-4 CASSYGLVAGAQETQYF TGTGCCAGCAGCTACGGGTTGGTAGCGGGGGCCCAAGAGACCCAGTACTTC
TRBJ2-7 . TRBD1 TRBV30 CASNLLGLGTGRSEQYF TGTGCCTCGAACCTTCTAGGGCTCGGGACAGGCCGGAGTGAGCAGTACTTC
TRBJ2-5 . . TRBV2 CASTSGEVETQYF TGTGCCAGCACCTCGGGGGAGGTAGAGACCCAGTACTTC
TRBJ1-1 . . TRBV9 CASSVGGHSEAFF TGTGCCAGCAGCGTAGGGGGACATTCTGAAGCTTTCTTT
TRBJ2-1 once . TRBV27 CASVGRGHNEQFF TGTGCCAGCGTCGGGAGGGGGCACAATGAGCAGTTCTTC